This T cell receptor (beta chain) was found in a study of blood T cell repertoires in COVID-19. Study summary: Italy, Spain and the United States were the sources of the convalescent and acute COVID-19 samples. Sources were T cells, B-cell-depleted T cells, or PBMCs; the material itself was cDNA or gDNA.

A word on this clone: The identical CDR3 is also encoded by other nucleotide sequences in the sample.

Under the authors' procedure: Amplification with reference gene primers provided the estimates of nucleated cell counts. Sequencing used immunoSEQ multiplex PCR; TCRdb keeps in-frame clones, though not all of them. V, J and clone size are those of that table, while D and trimming were read from the DNA. Of about 150,000 clones detected, 87% appear once; the ten largest clones hold less than 5.5%. V was shortened by 2 bases and J by 5 bases, with 9 bases between the two germline ends. Germline V gene sequence: CDR1 SGHTA, CDR2 FQGTGA. CDR3 length: 13 amino acids. The clonotype originates from a human donor in a cohort sampled during active COVID-19. The sequenced sample was peripheral blood. The V call is TRBV7-3, the J call TRBJ1-1, with D perhaps matching TRBD1 (5 bases). CDR3 residues: CASSLSGGTEAFF. For the CDR3, the DNA is TGTGCCAGCAGCTTATCGGGGGGAACTGAAGCTTTCTTT.